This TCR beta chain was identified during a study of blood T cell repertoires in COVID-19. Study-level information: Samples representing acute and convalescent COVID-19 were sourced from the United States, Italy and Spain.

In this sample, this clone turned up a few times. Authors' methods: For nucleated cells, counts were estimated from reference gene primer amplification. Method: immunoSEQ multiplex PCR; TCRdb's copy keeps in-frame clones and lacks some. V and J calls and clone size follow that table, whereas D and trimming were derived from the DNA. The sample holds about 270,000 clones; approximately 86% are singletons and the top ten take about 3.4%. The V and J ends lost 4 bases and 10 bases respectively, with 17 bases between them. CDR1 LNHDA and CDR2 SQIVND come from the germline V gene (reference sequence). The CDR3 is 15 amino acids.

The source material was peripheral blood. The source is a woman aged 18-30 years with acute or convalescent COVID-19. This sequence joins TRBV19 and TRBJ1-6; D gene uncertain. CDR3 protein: CASSTGVQEASPLHF. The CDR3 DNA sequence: TGTGCCAGTAGTACCGGGGTGCAGGAGGCGTCACCCCTCCACTTT.